This entry lists 21 T cell receptor beta chains sequenced from one sample in a study of patients and donors after allogeneic stem cell transplantation. TCRdb used MiXCR to reprocess the RT-PCR reads, holding one entry per CDR3 protein. The profile shows some 880,000 distinct CDR3 sequences, roughly 18% of them singletons. What was sequenced was blood, either unsorted or a sorted T cell fraction (not recorded which). The receptors derive from a human donor who was either an allogeneic HSCT recipient or a stem cell or donor lymphocyte infusion donor (not recorded which). It is not recorded whose cells these are; they may come from a transplant donor.

This clonotype was observed a few times. The chain combines TRBV24-1 with TRBJ2-7; 10 bases align to TRBD2. Unmatched junction bases numbered 5, after V lost 5 bases and J lost 2 bases. Germline CDR1 reads KGHDR; CDR2 reads SFDVKD. This CDR3 has 15 residues. The CDR3 reads CATSAPSGSTYEQYF. The CDR3 nucleotides are TGTGCCACCAGTGCCCCTAGCGGGAGTACCTACGAGCAGTACTTC.

This clonotype was observed a handful of times. The rearrangement uses TRBV11-1 and TRBJ2-7, with a tentative D call TRBD1 (6 bases). CDR3 length equals 19 residues. Germline values: CDR1 SGHAT, CDR2 FQDESV (reference sequence). Trimming removed 3 bases at V and 0 bases at J, with 24 bases between. For the CDR3, the DNA is TGTGCCAGCAGCTTTTTTACCTTCTCGGGACACCTCATCTCCTACGAGCAGTACTTC. This encodes CASSFFTFSGHLISYEQYF.

The V call is TRBV7-2, the J call TRBJ2-3, with D possibly called TRBD1 or TRBD2 (5 bases each). Trimming took off 7 bases at V and 0 bases at J, with 11 bases between the two ends. The CDR3 totals 14 residues. Germline V lookup: CDR1 SGHTA, CDR2 FQGNSA. Here the CDR3 DNA reads TGTGCCAGCACCCACCGGGACAGCACAGATACGCAGTATTTT. Amino acids: CASTHRDSTDTQYF.

This rearrangement joins TRBV20-1 to TRBJ2-1; D assignment may be TRBD1 or TRBD2 (5 bases each). The CDR3 runs 12 residues. Trimming pared 5 bases from V and 7 bases from J, leaving 12 bases between. CDR1 and CDR2 from the germline V gene are DFQATT and SNEGSKA (reference sequence). The CDR3 here is CSAVGDRNEQFF. DNA of the CDR3: TGCAGTGCTGTAGGGGACCGGAATGAGCAGTTCTTC.

The CDR3 DNA reads TGTGCCAGCAGCGTAGTGGCTAGCGGAAATACCTACAATGAGCAGTTCTTC. Translation gives CASSVVASGNTYNEQFF. V usage is TRBV9 and J usage is TRBJ2-1; TRBD2 agrees at 7 bases. The CDR3 sequence is 17 residues long. In germline, CDR1 is SGDLS, CDR2 YYNGEE. After removal of 0 bases from V and 2 bases from J, the junction contained 8 bases not matched to a gene.

This clonotype came up a few times. This sequence joins TRBV2 and TRBJ2-3; D gene uncertain. The CDR3 is 11 amino acids. Trimming stripped 3 bases from V and 6 bases from J, with 4 bases between. The germline gives CDR1 SNHLY, CDR2 FYNNEI. CDR3 DNA sequence: TGTGCCAGCAGTGAGTACGATACGCAGTATTTT. This codes for CASSEYDTQYF.

The rearrangement links TRBV3-1 to TRBJ2-6; D perhaps matches TRBD2 (5 bases). Germline-derived CDR1 and CDR2 are LGHDT and YNNKEL (reference sequence). V shed 0 bases and J shed 3 bases, with 12 bases lying between them. CDR3 length: 17 amino acids. The CDR3, as DNA: TGTGCCAGCAGCCAAGATGTTACGGAGGTTGGGGCCAACGTCCTGACTTTC. Translating it yields CASSQDVTEVGANVLTF.

V is TRBV27 and J is TRBJ2-5; D remains unclear. This CDR3 has 14 residues. The germline V and J ends were trimmed by 3 bases and 3 bases, with 11 bases remaining between them. CDR1 is MNHEY, CDR2 SMNVEV, per germline (reference sequence). The CDR3 spells CASSFFPNEETQYF. CDR3 coding DNA: TGTGCCAGCAGTTTTTTCCCGAACGAAGAGACCCAGTACTTC.

The chain couples TRBV12-3 or TRBV12-4 to TRBJ1-5; D might be TRBD1 (5 bases). Trimming pared 3 bases from V and 4 bases from J, leaving 19 bases between. The CDR3 is 17 residues long. The CDR3: CASSLWGRTGINQPQHF. CDR3 coding DNA: TGTGCCAGCAGTTTGTGGGGCAGGACGGGAATTAATCAGCCCCAGCATTTT.

The V call is TRBV5-1, the J call TRBJ2-1; D call uncertain. Germline values: CDR1 SGHRS, CDR2 YFSETQ. The CDR3 has 13 amino acids. V shed 3 bases and J shed 5 bases, with 9 bases lying between them. CDR3 in amino acids: CASSSGRNNEQFF. DNA for the CDR3: TGCGCCAGCAGCTCCGGACGCAACAATGAGCAGTTCTTC. The full variable domain, with the rest looked up from reference TRBV5-1 and TRBJ2-1, is KAGVTQTPRYLIKTRGQQVTLSCSPISGHRSVSWYQQTPGQGLQFLFEYFSETQRNKGNFPGRFSGRQFSNSRSEMNVSTLELGDSALYLCASSSGRNNEQFFGPGTRLTVL.

This clonotype was recorded at least ten times. The rearrangement joins TRBV20-1 to TRBJ1-4, with a weak D call TRBD1 (5 bases). The germline gives CDR1 DFQATT, CDR2 SNEGSKA (reference sequence). The germline V and J ends were trimmed by 3 bases and 0 bases, with 8 bases remaining between them. This CDR3 region has 14 residues. CDR3 bases: TGCAGTGCTAGGCAGGGTTCAACTAATGAAAAACTGTTTTTT. It is translated as CSARQGSTNEKLFF.

The chain is built from TRBV2 and TRBJ2-3; D may be TRBD2 (6 bases). The CDR3 has 17 residues. The ends were cut back, 6 bases at V and 2 bases at J, with 21 bases in the middle. Germline loops: CDR1 SNHLY, CDR2 FYNNEI. For the CDR3, the DNA is TGTGCCAGCAGGGCCAGAGGGTGGCGGGGTGCCACAGATACGCAGTATTTT. Encoded protein: CASRARGWRGATDTQYF.

The table lists this clonotype with many counts. V gene TRBV20-1 combines with J gene TRBJ2-7, with TRBD2 matching over 10 bases. Germline values: CDR1 DFQATT, CDR2 SNEGSKA (reference sequence). The V segment lost 6 bases and the J segment 4 bases; nucleotides outside the gene matches: 6. The CDR3 is made up of 13 amino acids. The CDR3 DNA follows: TGCAGTGCGCCCGGGACTAGCGCATACGAGCAGTACTTC. This encodes CSAPGTSAYEQYF.

This clonotype was counted ten times or more. V usage is TRBV12-3 or TRBV12-4 and J usage is TRBJ2-3, with 9 bases matching TRBD2. The CDR3 runs to 15 residues. The junction had 4 bases not matched to a gene; V was cut back by 5 bases and J by 1 base. The CDR3 bases are TGTGCCAGCAGTCCTAGGACTAGCGGCACAGATACGCAGTATTTT. Translating gives CASSPRTSGTDTQYF.

The rearrangement links TRBV7-3 to TRBJ2-3; D is possibly TRBD2 (5 bases). This CDR3 region has 15 residues. Trimming removed 5 bases from V and 1 base from J, with 13 bases in between. Per germline, CDR1 SGHTA and CDR2 FQGTGA. CDR3 DNA: TGTGCCAGCAGCCCCCCCGGGATACGCACAGATACGCAGTATTTT. Its translation: CASSPPGIRTDTQYF.

This clonotype was observed many times. The rearrangement links TRBV12-3 or TRBV12-4 to TRBJ1-3, with D unresolved. The germline V and J ends were trimmed by 3 bases and 2 bases, with 5 bases remaining between them. This CDR3 comprises 13 residues. The DNA for the CDR3 is TGTGCCAGCAGTTTCAATACTGGAAACACCATATATTTT. Its translation is CASSFNTGNTIYF.

This clonotype was seen ten or more times. J is TRBJ2-1 and V is TRBV20-1; D remains unclear. The CDR3 runs 11 residues. V was trimmed by 6 bases and J by 6 bases, leaving 9 bases between them. Germline values: CDR1 DFQATT, CDR2 SNEGSKA (reference sequence). The CDR3 DNA reads as TGCAGTGCCGCTGGGCCCAATGAGCAGTTCTTC. Translation gives CSAAGPNEQFF.

The gene calls are TRBV15 and TRBJ2-1; TRBD2 matches 7 bases. CDR1 is LNHNV and CDR2 is YYDKDF in the germline V gene (reference sequence). The CDR3 extends over 17 amino acids. V was clipped by 0 bases and J by 10 bases; unmatched bases: 15. The CDR3 loop is CATSRDRVPSGGREQFF. Written as DNA, the CDR3 is TGTGCCACCAGCAGAGATCGTGTACCTAGCGGCGGTAGGGAGCAGTTCTTC.

This clonotype was seen more than once but under ten times. CDR3 loop: CASSLNGEGYGYTF. The CDR3 region has the DNA TGTGCCAGCAGTTTAAATGGGGAAGGATATGGCTACACCTTC. The V call is TRBV12-3 or TRBV12-4, the J call TRBJ1-2; D unresolved. Trimming shortened V by 2 bases and J by 5 bases, and 12 bases separated the two germline ends. The CDR3 length is 14 residues.

The V gene is TRBV7-2, the J gene TRBJ2-5, with TRBD1 matching 9 bases. The CDR3 is 15 amino acids. Looked up from germline, CDR1 is SGHTA and CDR2 is FQGNSA. The ends lost 5 bases at V and 3 bases at J; junction bases unmatched: 7. The CDR3 protein is CASSTQGTGKETQYF. The CDR3 DNA sequence: TGTGCCAGCAGCACACAGGGGACAGGGAAAGAGACCCAGTACTTC.

This clonotype has just a few counts. This chain connects TRBV7-9 to TRBJ2-7; 10 positions match TRBD1. Germline values: CDR1 SEHNR, CDR2 FQNEAQ (reference sequence). After removal of 6 bases from V and 2 bases from J, the junction contained 1 base not matched to a gene. CDR3 size: 13 residues. CDR3 nucleotides: TGTGCCAGCAGGGGGACAGGGGCCTACGAGCAGTACTTC. Amino acid sequence: CASRGTGAYEQYF. The entire variable domain, with the rest obtained from reference TRBV7-9 and TRBJ2-7, is as follows: DTGVSQNPRHKITKRGQNVTFRCDPISEHNRLYWYRQTLGQGPEFLTYFQNEAQLEKSRLLSDRFSAERPKGSFSTLEIQRTEQGDSAMYLCASRGTGAYEQYFGPGTRLTVT.